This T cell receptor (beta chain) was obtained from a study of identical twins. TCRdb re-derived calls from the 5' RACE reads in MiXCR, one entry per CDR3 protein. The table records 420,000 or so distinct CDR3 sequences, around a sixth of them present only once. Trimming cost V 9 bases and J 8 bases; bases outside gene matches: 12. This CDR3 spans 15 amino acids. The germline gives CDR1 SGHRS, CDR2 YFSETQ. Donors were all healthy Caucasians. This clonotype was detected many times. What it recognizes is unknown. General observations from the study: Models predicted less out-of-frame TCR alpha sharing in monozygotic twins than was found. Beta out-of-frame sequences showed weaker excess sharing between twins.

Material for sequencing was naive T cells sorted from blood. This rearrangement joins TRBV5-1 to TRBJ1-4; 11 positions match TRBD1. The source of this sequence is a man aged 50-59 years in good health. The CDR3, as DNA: TGCGCCACCAGGACAGGGGGCCACTCGGGGGAAAAACTGTTTTTT. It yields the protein CATRTGGHSGEKLFF.